The entry that follows covers one T cell receptor (beta chain) sequence. Germline V lookup: CDR1 MDHEN, CDR2 SYDVKM. The junction had 15 bases not matched to a gene; V was cut back by 6 bases and J by 7 bases. CDR3 length: 17 residues. This record belongs to a study of shared clonotypes between healthy human individuals. CD45RO-negative, CCR7-selected cells formed the naive CD8 fraction, which excluded terminally differentiated effector memory CD45RA+ cells. Measured with immunoSEQ multiplex PCR; TCRdb has only the in-frame clones, and not every one. Among around 1.9 million clones, about 93% were seen once, and the ten largest hold approximately 1.7%.

The sample consisted of naive CD8+ T cells from PBMCs. The chain is built from TRBV28 and TRBJ1-2; the match to TRBD1 covers 12 bases. This TCR derives from a man aged 18-30 years in good health. Some clones in this sample may be carry-over from other donors' samples. CDR3 loop: CASSYPGTGGFFVGYTF. CDR3 coding DNA: TGTGCCAGCAGCTATCCCGGGACAGGGGGCTTTTTCGTTGGCTACACCTTC.